The subject of this entry is one TCR beta chain. Its antigen is unidentified. Unique molecular identifiers were carried by the TCR beta cDNA libraries. A single record per CDR3 protein comes from TCRdb applying MiXCR to the PCR reads. Of around 700,000 distinct CDR3 sequences listed, 59% are singletons. V shed 5 bases, J shed 5 bases, and the junction held 8 bases outside the gene matches. This CDR3 region has 14 residues. The data belong to a study of post-analysis software for immune sequencing data. Study-wide findings and caveats: TRBV5-6, TRBV5-1 and TRBV20-1 were among five TRBV segments more frequent in patients than controls.

The chain recombines TRBV12-3 or TRBV12-4 with TRBJ2-5; 7 nucleotides match TRBD1. This sequence was found in a girl aged 2-15 years with multiple sclerosis. The material sequenced was blood. DNA of the CDR3: TGTGCCAGCAGTATCTCGACAGGGTGGGAGACCCAGTACTTC. Amino acid sequence: CASSISTGWETQYF.